One and the same sample provided the 29 T cell receptor beta chains below, sequenced in a study of cytomegalovirus exposure and HLA in healthy donors. The primer mix had 60 Vbeta and 13 Jbeta primers. Profiled with immunoSEQ multiplex PCR; TCRdb holds only in-frame clones, not every one. The sample carries 100,000 to 150,000 clones, approximately 74% recorded once. The specimen sequenced was PBMCs. All receptors come from a woman between 45 and 65 years old in good health and CMV-seropositive.

The chain couples TRBV28 to TRBJ1-2; 9 bases align to TRBD1. This CDR3 contains 15 residues. The germline CDR1 and CDR2 sequences are MDHEN and SYDVKM. The V and J ends lost 4 bases and 1 base, in that order; junction bases with no gene match: 4. The CDR3 DNA sequence: TGTGCCAGCAGTTCACGGACAGGGGATAACTATGGCTACACCTTC. It is translated as CASSSRTGDNYGYTF.

About this clone: The sample holds other DNA sequences that translate to the same CDR3. The chain couples TRBV2 to TRBJ1-2; 8 nucleotides align to TRBD1. The CDR3 runs to 12 residues. Germline V gene lookup returns CDR1 SNHLY and CDR2 FYNNEI. The J segment lost 7 bases and the V segment lost 3 bases, leaving 1 base of the junction unmatched. The CDR3 coding sequence is TGTGCCAGCAGTGAGGACAGGGCTGGCTACACCTTC. The encoded protein is CASSEDRAGYTF. Using reference TRBV2 and TRBJ1-2 for the parts outside the CDR3, the full variable domain is EPEVTQTPSHQVTQMGQEVILRCVPISNHLYFYWYRQILGQKVEFLVSFYNNEISEKSEIFDDQFSVERPDGSNFTLKIRSTKLEDSAMYFCASSEDRAGYTFGSGTRLTVV.

The chain employs TRBV27 and TRBJ2-2; 7 bases line up with TRBD2. CDR1 is MNHEY and CDR2 is SMNVEV in the germline V gene (reference sequence). V shed 5 bases, J shed 0 bases, and the junction held 6 bases outside the gene matches. The CDR3 is 16 amino acids. CDR3 loop: CASSPMGGTNTGELFF. CDR3 bases: TGTGCCAGCAGTCCTATGGGGGGGACGAACACCGGGGAGCTGTTTTTT.

V gene TRBV28 combines with J gene TRBJ2-7; 11 bases are shared with TRBD1. This CDR3 spans 18 amino acids. V lost 3 bases to trimming and J lost 2 bases; unmatched junction nucleotides: 12. Germline V gene lookup returns CDR1 MDHEN and CDR2 SYDVKM. This CDR3 is CASSFRAWGQGGAYEQYF. The CDR3 DNA reads TGTGCCAGCAGTTTCCGCGCTTGGGGACAGGGGGGGGCCTACGAGCAGTACTTC.

The chain employs TRBV28 and TRBJ1-1; the D gene is possibly TRBD1 (6 bases). The germline V gene has CDR1 MDHEN and CDR2 SYDVKM. The CDR3 contains 14 residues. V shed 6 bases and J shed 3 bases, with 14 bases lying between them. In DNA, the CDR3 is TGTGCCAGCAGAACACAGGGCAGGTACACTGAAGCTTTCTTT. Amino acid sequence: CASRTQGRYTEAFF.

This clone was recorded only once. The V and J genes are TRBV5-4 and TRBJ1-4, with 7 bases aligning to TRBD1. This CDR3 has 15 residues. The ends lost 6 bases at V and 4 bases at J; junction bases unmatched: 9. Germline V gene sequence: CDR1 SGHNT, CDR2 YYREEE (reference sequence). The CDR3 nucleotides are TGTGCCAGCACCATAAGGGACAGCGGTAATGAAAAACTGTTTTTT. Residues: CASTIRDSGNEKLFF.

The chain recombines TRBV7-2 with TRBJ1-3, with D uncertain. Trimming removed 5 bases from V and 0 bases from J, with 11 bases in between. This CDR3 has 15 residues. CDR1 and CDR2 (germline): SGHTA, FQGNSA. The CDR3 DNA reads as TGTGCCAGCAGCGAAACCGGGAGCTCTGGAAACACCATATATTTT. Protein product: CASSETGSSGNTIYF.

This clone showed up just a few times. This rearrangement joins TRBV5-1 to TRBJ2-4, with 8 bases aligning to TRBD2. Trimming removed 4 bases from V and 4 bases from J; junction bases left unmatched: 7. Looked up from germline, CDR1 is SGHRS and CDR2 is YFSETQ. The CDR3 has 15 amino acids. CDR3 sequence (DNA): TGCGCCAGCAGCCATGAGACGGGGGGGAAAAACATTCAGTACTTC. It encodes CASSHETGGKNIQYF.

The J gene is TRBJ1-1, the V gene TRBV19; 8 nucleotides align to TRBD1. Germline V CDR1 and CDR2: LNHDA, SQIVND (reference sequence). CDR3 length equals 15 residues. The ends lost 5 bases at V and 3 bases at J; junction bases unmatched: 8. DNA for the CDR3: TGTGCCAGTAGTGCGGGGGACAGGCGTTACACTGAAGCTTTCTTT. Its translation is CASSAGDRRYTEAFF.

This chain connects TRBV28 to TRBJ2-1; a weak D match, TRBD2 (6 bases). CDR1 is MDHEN and CDR2 is SYDVKM in the germline V gene. The length of the CDR3 is 16 residues. V lost 5 bases, J lost 3 bases, and 17 bases lay in between. Here the CDR3 reads CASSPPQRVGYNEQFF. The DNA of the CDR3 is TGTGCCAGCAGTCCTCCACAGCGGGTGGGCTACAATGAGCAGTTCTTC.

This chain connects TRBV9 to TRBJ1-2; D is unclear. In germline, CDR1 is SGDLS, CDR2 YYNGEE. The V end was cut by 7 bases, the J end by 3 bases, with 10 bases between. The CDR3 covers 12 residues. CDR3 bases: TGTGCCAGCTTTGGCAGTTACTATGGCTACACCTTC. Translating it yields CASFGSYYGYTF.

The V and J genes are TRBV5-1 and TRBJ2-5; D perhaps matches TRBD2 (6 bases). The CDR3 is made up of 14 amino acids. CDR1 SGHRS and CDR2 YFSETQ come from the germline V gene. The ends were cut back, 4 bases at V and 1 base at J, with 11 bases in the middle. The CDR3 reads CASSATRTQETQYF. For the CDR3, the DNA is TGCGCCAGCAGCGCGACTAGGACCCAAGAGACCCAGTACTTC.

The DNA for the CDR3 is TGTGCCAGCGCCGCCGGGGGGAACACTGAAGCTTTCTTT. This sequence encodes CASAAGGNTEAFF. The chain has TRBV27 and TRBJ1-1; weak D call: TRBD1 (5 bases). Trimming removed 8 bases from V and 1 base from J, with 11 bases in between. Germline lookup yields CDR1 MNHEY and CDR2 SMNVEV (reference sequence). The CDR3 is 13 residues long.

This clone has just a few counts. This chain joins TRBV19 and TRBJ2-7; possible D gene TRBD1, 5 bases. CDR1 is LNHDA and CDR2 is SQIVND in the germline V gene (reference sequence). Trimming cost V 6 bases and J 2 bases, with 14 bases left between them. This CDR3 spans 14 amino acids. In nucleotides, the CDR3 is TGTGCCAGTAGGCGCACAGGTGGGGCCTACGAGCAGTACTTC. It is translated as CASRRTGGAYEQYF.

As for this clone: At one of its ends the junction is not consistent with the germline gene, which may arise from a read error. The genes are TRBV5-4 and TRBJ1-1; D is possibly TRBD1 (5 bases). The CDR3 loop spans 13 amino acids. The germline V gene has CDR1 SGHNT and CDR2 YYREEE (reference sequence). This chain's CDR3 is CASSLDTGTEAFF. In DNA form, the CDR3 reads TGTGCCAGCAGCTTGGACACCGGGACTGAGGCTTTCTTT. Based on the CDR3 plus reference TRBV5-4 and TRBJ1-1, the full variable domain is ETGVTQSPTHLIKTRGQQVTLRCSSQSGHNTVSWYQQALGQGPQFIFQYYREEENGRGNFPPRFSGLQFPNYSSELNVNALELDDSALYLCASSLDTGTEAFFGQGTRLTVV.

The V gene is TRBV7-6, the J gene TRBJ2-1, with D tentatively TRBD1 (5 bases). Germline CDR1 reads SGHVS; CDR2 reads FNYEAQ. CDR3 size: 14 residues. V lost 5 bases to trimming and J lost 2 bases, with 10 bases between them. CDR3 residues: CASSPETAYNEQFF. DNA for the CDR3: TGTGCCAGCAGCCCGGAGACAGCCTACAATGAGCAGTTCTTC. Filled out from reference TRBV7-6 and TRBJ2-1, the complete variable domain reads GAGVSQSPRYKVTKRGQDVALRCDPISGHVSLYWYRQALGQGPEFLTYFNYEAQQDKSGLPNDRFSAERPEGSISTLTIQRTEQRDSAMYRCASSPETAYNEQFFGPGTRLTVL.

This clone was detected only once. The CDR3, as DNA: TGTGCCAGCAGTGCCCACAGGGCGAATCGCTACGAGCAGTACTTC. Protein: CASSAHRANRYEQYF. The rearrangement joins TRBV28 to TRBJ2-7, with TRBD1 as a possible D gene (6 bases). The germline CDR1 and CDR2 sequences are MDHEN and SYDVKM. The germline V and J ends were trimmed by 5 bases and 3 bases, with 17 bases remaining between them. The CDR3 runs 15 residues.

The chain uses TRBV5-5 and TRBJ2-3; TRBD1 matches at 9 bases. From germline, CDR1 is SGHKS and CDR2 YYEKEE (reference sequence). The CDR3 contains 15 residues. V was clipped by 4 bases and J by 2 bases; unmatched bases: 5. In nucleotides, the CDR3 is TGTGCCAGCAGCGGGACAGGGATGAACACAGATACGCAGTATTTT. This sequence encodes CASSGTGMNTDTQYF.

The chain combines TRBV4-2 with TRBJ2-1; 13 positions agree with TRBD2. In germline, CDR1 is LGHNA, CDR2 YNFKEQ. The CDR3 is made up of 16 amino acids. V shed 1 base, J shed 4 bases, and the junction held 1 base outside the gene matches. The CDR3 loop is CASSQGLAGGYNEQFF. The CDR3 nucleotides are TGTGCCAGCAGCCAAGGACTAGCGGGAGGTTACAATGAGCAGTTCTTC.

The V gene is TRBV5-5, the J gene TRBJ1-2; TRBD1 aligns across 10 bases. The CDR3 spans 16 residues. V lost 4 bases, J lost 4 bases, and 10 bases stayed unmatched. Germline values: CDR1 SGHKS, CDR2 YYEKEE (reference sequence). The CDR3 DNA follows: TGTGCCAGCAGCCCGATAACCGGGACAGGGGCCTATGGCTACACCTTC. This encodes CASSPITGTGAYGYTF.

In this sample, this clone turned up once. The CDR3 DNA is TGCGCCAGCAGCCAGGAGGGGAAAGCTAACTATGGCTACACCTTC. It translates to CASSQEGKANYGYTF. The chain carries TRBV4-3 and TRBJ1-2; TRBD1 is a possible D gene (5 bases). V lost 3 bases to trimming and J lost 0 bases, with 11 bases between them. The CDR3 contains 15 residues. From germline, CDR1 is LGHNA and CDR2 YSLEER.

This chain connects TRBV2 to TRBJ2-5, with a weak D call TRBD1 (6 bases). Germline lookup yields CDR1 SNHLY and CDR2 FYNNEI. V was shortened by 11 bases and J by 5 bases, with 18 bases between the two germline ends. CDR3 length: 13 amino acids. CDR3 residues: CAAMGQGSETQYF. Written as DNA, the CDR3 is TGTGCCGCAATGGGGCAGGGGTCGGAGACCCAGTACTTC.

On this clone: A read error may produce the germline difference seen at one junction end. The chain carries TRBV5-5 and TRBJ2-7; 8 nucleotides match TRBD1. The CDR3 loop spans 15 amino acids. Germline values: CDR1 SGHKS, CDR2 YYEKEE (reference sequence). CDR3 coding DNA: TGTGCCAGCAGGTTGGACAGGGTTATGACCTACGAGCAGTACTTC. It codes for CASRLDRVMTYEQYF.

The rearrangement joins TRBV6-7 to TRBJ1-2; D may be TRBD1 (5 bases). TRBV6-7 qualifies as an ORF whose function is uncertain. This CDR3 contains 13 residues. Trimming removed 2 bases from V and 8 bases from J, with 12 bases in between. The CDR3 region is CASSYPGSNGYTF. The CDR3 DNA is TGTGCCAGCAGTTACCCAGGGTCCAACGGCTACACCTTC.

The chain has TRBV18 and TRBJ2-2, with TRBD1 matching 9 bases. CDR3 length: 17 residues. CDR1 KGHSH and CDR2 LQKENI come from the germline V gene. The J segment lost 0 bases and the V segment lost 2 bases, leaving 4 bases of the junction unmatched. For the CDR3, the DNA is TGTGCCAGCTCACCAGGCCGGGACAGGGCGAACACCGGGGAGCTGTTTTTT. This translates into CASSPGRDRANTGELFF. Drawing the rest from reference TRBV18 and TRBJ2-2, the complete variable domain is NAGVMQNPRHLVRRRGQEARLRCSPMKGHSHVYWYRQLPEEGLKFMVYLQKENIIDESGMPKERFSAEFPKEGPSILRIQQVVRGDSAAYFCASSPGRDRANTGELFFGEGSRLTVL.

The CDR3, as DNA: TGTGCCAGCAAAAGCACCCCGGGACTCGCGGACATTCAGTACTTC. Protein: CASKSTPGLADIQYF. The chain joins TRBV6-5 to TRBJ2-4; D possibly corresponds to TRBD2 (6 bases). Per the germline V gene, CDR1 is MNHEY and CDR2 is SVGAGI. V lost 7 bases and J 8 bases, leaving 21 bases between the germline ends. The CDR3 loop spans 15 amino acids.

The chain links TRBV7-9 to TRBJ1-1, with a weak D call TRBD1 (6 bases). The V and J ends lost 5 bases and 4 bases respectively, with 11 bases between them. The CDR3 length is 13 residues. Germline loops: CDR1 SEHNR, CDR2 FQNEAQ (reference sequence). In DNA, the CDR3 is TGTGCCAGCAGCCCACTGGGGGCCACTGAAGCTTTCTTT. Protein: CASSPLGATEAFF.

V usage is TRBV14 and J usage is TRBJ2-7; D is perhaps TRBD1 (6 bases). Per the germline V gene, CDR1 is SGHDN and CDR2 is FVKESK. CDR3 length: 13 residues. Trimming took 0 bases from V and 4 from J, leaving 7 bases between them. CDR3 protein: CASSQEQGYEQYF. CDR3 nucleotides: TGTGCCAGCAGCCAAGAACAGGGTTACGAGCAGTACTTC.

This clone was seen only once. The rearrangement links TRBV5-6 to TRBJ2-1, with 7 bases that match TRBD2. Trimming cost V 1 base and J 2 bases; bases outside gene matches: 6. Germline CDR1 reads SGHDT; CDR2 reads YYEEEE. The length of the CDR3 is 16 residues. Here the CDR3 reads CASSLFVSGTYNEQFF. In DNA form, the CDR3 reads TGTGCCAGCAGCTTGTTTGTAAGCGGGACCTACAATGAGCAGTTCTTC.